This T cell receptor beta chain was identified during a study of T cell repertoires in cytomegalovirus infection. In this sample, this clonotype turned up a few times. Its antigen is not identified. Study conclusions and caveats: CMV-specific TCR beta clonotypes restricted by HLA-C were the ones dominating the ex vivo response.

TCRdb analysed the reads with MiXCR anew, one entry per CDR3 protein. The sample has approximately 500,000 distinct CDR3 sequences; more than 25% are singletons. Sequencing used PBMCs. The sequence was collected from a human donor in good health (CMV status not recorded). Some clones in this sample may be carry-over from other donors' samples.

The CDR3 sequence: CSVAKAYEQYF. CDR3 DNA: TGCAGCGTTGCAAAGGCCTACGAGCAGTACTTC. The chain links TRBV29-1 to TRBJ2-7; D is unclear. Trimming took 4 bases from V and 2 from J, leaving 6 bases between them. CDR3 length: 11 amino acids. Germline V gene data show CDR1 as SQVTM and CDR2 as ANQGSEA.